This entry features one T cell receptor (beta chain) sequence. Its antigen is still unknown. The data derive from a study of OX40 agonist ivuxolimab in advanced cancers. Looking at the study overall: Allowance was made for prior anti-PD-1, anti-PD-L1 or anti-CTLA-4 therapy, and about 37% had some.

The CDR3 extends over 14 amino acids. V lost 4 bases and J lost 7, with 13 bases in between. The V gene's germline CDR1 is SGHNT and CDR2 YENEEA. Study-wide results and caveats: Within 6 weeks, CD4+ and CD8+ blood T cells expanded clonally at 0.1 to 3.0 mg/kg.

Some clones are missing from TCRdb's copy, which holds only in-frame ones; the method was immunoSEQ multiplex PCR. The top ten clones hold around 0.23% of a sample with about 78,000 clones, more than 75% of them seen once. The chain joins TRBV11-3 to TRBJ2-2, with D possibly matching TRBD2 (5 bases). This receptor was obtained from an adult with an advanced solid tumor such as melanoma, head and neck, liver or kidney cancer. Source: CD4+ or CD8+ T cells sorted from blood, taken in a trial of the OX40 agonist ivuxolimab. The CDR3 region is CASSSHTRDGELFF. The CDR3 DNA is TGTGCCAGCAGCTCTCATACTAGGGACGGGGAGCTGTTTTTT.